This T cell receptor (beta chain) was sequenced during a study of Ad26.COV2.S vaccination and SARS-CoV-2 variants. Data came from immunoSEQ multiplex PCR; TCRdb stores just in-frame clones and leaves some out. The sample has a few hundred thousand clones, around 86% seen once. Germline loops: CDR1 SGHTA, CDR2 FQGTGA. The CDR3 is 13 residues long. The ends were cut back, 1 base at V and 5 bases at J, with 6 bases in the middle. Treatment of the sample: roughly 18 received Ad26.COV2.S at low or high dose, single or two shots; about five received placebo; per-sample allocation not given. The samples date from day 63 after the first vaccine or placebo injection.

The clonotype originates from a person between 18 and 59 years old who received the Ad26.COV2.S COVID-19 vaccine or a placebo. The chain is built from TRBV7-3 and TRBJ2-1; D gene ambiguous. The sample here was peripheral blood, taken in a trial of Ad26.COV2.S vaccine versus placebo. The CDR3 DNA follows: TGTGCCAGCAGCTTAATGGTAGACAATGAGCAGTTCTTC. Translated, it gives CASSLMVDNEQFF.